This T cell receptor beta chain was retrieved from a study of blood T cell repertoires in COVID-19. This CDR3 contains 14 residues. Germline V gives CDR1 MNHEY, CDR2 SMNVEV (reference sequence). Trimming took off 7 bases at V and 5 bases at J, with 17 bases between the two ends. Method: immunoSEQ multiplex PCR; TCRdb's copy keeps in-frame clones and lacks some. This table has approximately 260,000 clones, around 89% appearing once. The chain has TRBV27 and TRBJ2-5; D is perhaps TRBD1 (7 bases). Material: PBMCs or T cells enriched from blood (not recorded which). The TCR sequence derives from a middle-aged woman with acute COVID-19. The CDR3 region has the DNA TGTGCCAGCAACTCAAGGACAGGAGGGGAGACCCAGTACTTC. It translates to CASNSRTGGETQYF.